This T cell receptor (beta chain) was found in a study of blood T cell repertoires in COVID-19. This CDR3 region has 14 residues. Per the germline V gene, CDR1 is SGHAT and CDR2 is FQNNGV. The V and J ends lost 5 bases and 8 bases respectively, with 15 bases between them. Sequencing was performed with immunoSEQ multiplex PCR; in TCRdb, only in-frame clones are kept and a portion is missing. Among about 170,000 clones, approximately 87% were seen once, and the ten largest hold 3.5% to 5%. The specimen was PBMCs or T cells enriched from blood (not recorded which). This clonotype was sampled from a woman between 45 and 65 years old who had recovered from COVID-19. V and J are TRBV11-2 and TRBJ1-4; D remains ambiguous. The CDR3 sequence is CASSEAGGREKLFF. The CDR3, as DNA: TGTGCCAGCAGCGAGGCGGGAGGGAGGGAAAAACTGTTTTTT.